The sequence of this TCR beta chain was determined in a study of shared T cell receptors in the human thymus. This CDR3 comprises 19 residues. The V end lost 0 bases, the J end lost 8 bases, and 28 bases lay between the germline ends. The germline V gene encodes CDR1 LGHNA and CDR2 YSLEER. Sequencing was performed with immunoSEQ multiplex PCR; in TCRdb, only in-frame clones are kept and a portion is missing. The sample shows about 660,000 clones, 70% to 90% of them seen only once. These data are also associated with another study on human thymus T cells. From that paper: Healthy Finnish infants undergoing corrective surgery for congenital heart defects were used as donors. From resections taken during corrective heart surgery, the thymus tissue was obtained. An apparent bias in V and J gene usage was seen in thymic and blood repertoires. Related research found strongly overlapping thymic repertoires in unrelated individuals.

This sequence originates from a boy under two years old with a congenital heart defect. The rearrangement links TRBV4-3 to TRBJ2-5; D is unclear. The sample consisted of thymocytes. In DNA form, the CDR3 reads TGCGCCAGCAGCCAAGATCCGGCCCAGAATCCGAGCGATACTCGAACCCAGTACTTC. Residues: CASSQDPAQNPSDTRTQYF.